The rows below give T cell receptor beta chains drawn from one sample of a study of immune evolution from preneoplasia to lung adenocarcinoma. TCRdb keeps only in-frame clones here, not all; method: immunoSEQ multiplex PCR. Of approximately 3,700 clones in the sample, roughly 87% were seen once. Sequences were obtained from FFPE minimally invasive lung adenocarcinoma tissue. The receptors were gathered from a donor aged 70 or over with lung adenocarcinoma. Each CDR3 is given without its conserved first and last residue. The D gene is left open where the match is weak.

V gene	D gene	J gene	CDR3 protein
TRBV5-6	NA	TRBJ1-1	ASSLGGEAF
TRBV10-3	NA	TRBJ2-7	AISPTTQEQY
TRBV19	NA	TRBJ1-4	ASSRLQGISEKLF
TRBV19	NA	TRBJ1-2	ASSIGWTDYGYT
TRBV5-4	TRBD2	TRBJ2-7	ASSLGVAGGYYEQY
TRBV4-1	NA	TRBJ2-2	ASSQDRTATGELF
TRBV6-5	NA	TRBJ2-1	ASSYNPLPHEQF
TRBV19	NA	TRBJ2-4	ATLSQAKNIQY
TRBV7-9	NA	TRBJ2-1	ASSPQDEQF
TRBV5-1	NA	TRBJ1-2	ASSLNWLSYGYT
TRBV7-3	TRBD2	TRBJ2-1	ASSLTAGDNNEQF
TRBV6-5	NA	TRBJ1-1	ASSAEFRTSAEAF
TRBV10-3	NA	TRBJ1-5	AISAAGEPQH
TRBV6-5	NA	TRBJ2-1	ASSPRAGRDNEQF
TRBV7-9	NA	TRBJ2-3	ASSLGVAPIGDTQY
TRBV6-1	TRBD1	TRBJ1-5	ASSEKDRERRNQPQH
TRBV10-2	NA	TRBJ2-1	ASSGTGRGGGDEQF
TRBV29-1	NA	TRBJ1-1	SVRPQGTDTEAF
TRBV28	NA	TRBJ1-2	ASSPRLDYGYT
TRBV7-8	TRBD2	TRBJ2-7	ASSSRVGEGQNEQY
TRBV19	TRBD2	TRBJ2-2	ASSTSGIAGELF
TRBV21-1	NA	TRBJ2-7	ASSKRGTGEY
TRBV29-1	TRBD1	TRBJ2-7	SVEEVWTGRREQY
TRBV5-4	TRBD2	TRBJ2-7	ASSLSSGRPYEQY
TRBV10-3	NA	TRBJ1-5	AISVAANQPQH
TRBV30	TRBD1	TRBJ1-1	AFGGGTGVRNTEAF
TRBV7-2	NA	TRBJ2-7	ASSTRQDEQY
TRBV27	NA	TRBJ1-1	ASRIQGRTEAF
TRBV27	NA	TRBJ1-5	ASILGRRSSSQPQH
TRBV5-4	NA	TRBJ1-1	ASSLDLGMNTEAF
TRBV20-1	NA	TRBJ2-5	SATPQETQY
TRBV28	NA	TRBJ1-4	ASSLVQGQNEKLF